Below, 4 T cell receptor beta chains from the same sample are listed, as sequenced in a study of human T cells and chemical hapten exposure. Regarding time point: pre-sensitization, week 0. The sample's treatment: therapeutic diphenylcyclopropenone sensitization with weekly scalp DPC. TCRdb re-called the RACE reads with MiXCR, one entry per CDR3 protein. The table includes around 250,000 distinct CDR3 sequences, approximately 8.6% detected once. This specimen was whole blood, taken in connection with sensitization to the hapten diphenylcyclopropenone (DPC). The receptor set was obtained from a woman aged 40-49 years with alopecia areata. Some clones in this sample may be carry-over from other donors' samples.

This sequence joins TRBV3-1 and TRBJ2-4; D uncertain. V gave up 0 bases and J gave up 0 bases, with 6 bases separating them. This CDR3 has 15 residues. Germline CDR1 is LGHDT and CDR2 is YNNKEL (reference sequence). The CDR3 coding sequence is TGTGCCAGCAGCCAAGAGGGGTTAGCCAAAAACATTCAGTACTTC. This encodes CASSQEGLAKNIQYF.

This clonotype was seen a few times. The rearrangement joins TRBV5-5 to TRBJ2-1, with 7 bases that match TRBD2. CDR1 SGHKS and CDR2 YYEKEE come from the germline V gene (reference sequence). CDR3 length equals 16 residues. V was clipped by 4 bases and J by 0 bases; unmatched bases: 7. The CDR3 DNA reads TGTGCCAGCAGCCCGGCCCGGACTAGCTCCTACAATGAGCAGTTCTTC. Protein product: CASSPARTSSYNEQFF.

This clonotype was counted a few times. The chain joins TRBV27 to TRBJ2-1; D is unresolved. V was pared by 5 bases and J by 0 bases, with 5 bases between. The CDR3 runs to 13 residues. Germline V gives CDR1 MNHEY, CDR2 SMNVEV (reference sequence). CDR3 sequence (DNA): TGTGCCAGCAGTCCGACCTCCTACAATGAGCAGTTCTTC. Its translation is CASSPTSYNEQFF.

The chain uses TRBV28 and TRBJ1-2, with D hard to call. The CDR3 extends over 14 amino acids. Germline V gene sequence: CDR1 MDHEN, CDR2 SYDVKM. V lost 3 bases and J 4 bases, leaving 12 bases between the germline ends. CDR3 in amino acids: CASSLSGGSYGYTF. DNA for the CDR3: TGTGCCAGCAGTTTGTCAGGAGGATCCTATGGCTACACCTTC.